A selection of T cell receptor beta chains follows, all from one sample in a study of blood T cell repertoires in COVID-19. Method: immunoSEQ multiplex PCR; TCRdb's copy keeps in-frame clones and lacks some. The data show 110,000 or so clones, over 75% seen once. Sequences were obtained from peripheral blood. The receptor source for this set is a woman between 70 and 85 years old with acute or convalescent COVID-19. The CDR3 runs from the conserved cysteine through the conserved F or W. The D gene is left open where the match is weak. Clone size is not always given. Where it is, it says once, few, many or a class for expanded clones.

V: TRBV28; size: -; J: TRBJ1-4; D: -; DNA: TGTGCCAGCAGTTTCAGAAGGACAGCTAAAAATGAAAAACTGTTTTTT; CDR3: CASSFRRTAKNEKLFF
V: TRBV2; size: -; J: TRBJ2-7; D: TRBD2; DNA: TGTGCCAGCATGGGACTAGCGGGAGGGCCGGTTGAGGAGCAGTACTTC; CDR3: CASMGLAGGPVEEQYF
V: TRBV29-1; size: -; J: TRBJ1-1; D: TRBD1; DNA: TGCAGCGTTGAAGATATACAGGGGTATGCGAACACTGAAGCTTTCTTT; CDR3: CSVEDIQGYANTEAFF
V: TRBV19; size: -; J: TRBJ1-2; D: -; DNA: TGTGCCAGTAGATGGCCCCAAACAGGGCAACATGGCTACACCTTC; CDR3: CASRWPQTGQHGYTF
V: TRBV9; size: once; J: TRBJ2-2; D: TRBD2; DNA: TGTGCCAGCAGCGTACTCGCGGGAGGGTGGACCGGGGAGCTGTTTTTT; CDR3: CASSVLAGGWTGELFF
V: TRBV6-6; size: -; J: TRBJ1-6; D: -; DNA: TGTGCCAGCAGTCGAAACAGGGACACCTATAATTCACCCCTCCACTTT; CDR3: CASSRNRDTYNSPLHF
V: TRBV7-8; size: -; J: TRBJ1-3; D: -; DNA: TGTGCCAGCAGCTTACAGGGTTCTGGAAACACCATATATTTT; CDR3: CASSLQGSGNTIYF
V: TRBV19; size: -; J: TRBJ2-7; D: -; DNA: TGTGCCAGTAGTATGCAGGGCGTCGGGGAGCAGTACTTC; CDR3: CASSMQGVGEQYF
V: TRBV11-2; size: -; J: TRBJ1-1; D: TRBD1; DNA: TGTGCCAGCAGCTCAATGGGACAGGGCACTGAAGCTTTCTTT; CDR3: CASSSMGQGTEAFF
V: TRBV5-1; size: -; J: TRBJ2-1; D: TRBD2; DNA: TGCGCCAGCAGCTTGTCCCAGCGGGAGTGGGATGAGCAGTTCTTC; CDR3: CASSLSQREWDEQFF
V: TRBV6-1; size: -; J: TRBJ1-1; D: TRBD1; DNA: TGTGCCAGCAGTGAAGCGTGGACAGGGAAAGGCACTGAAGCTTTCTTT; CDR3: CASSEAWTGKGTEAFF
V: TRBV7-9; size: -; J: TRBJ1-4; D: TRBD1; DNA: TGTGCCAGCAGCACACCGTGGGACAGGAATGAAAAACTGTTTTTT; CDR3: CASSTPWDRNEKLFF
V: TRBV18; size: few; J: TRBJ2-6; D: TRBD1; DNA: TGTGCCAGCTCAGTGGACAGGGCCTCTATTTCTGGGGCCAACGTCCTGACTTTC; CDR3: CASSVDRASISGANVLTF
V: TRBV10-1; size: few; J: TRBJ2-2; D: -; DNA: TGCGCCAGCAGTGCGGAGGGACTCACCGGGGAGCTGTTTTTT; CDR3: CASSAEGLTGELFF
V: TRBV18; size: -; J: TRBJ2-7; D: TRBD1; DNA: TGTGCCAGCTCACCCCGCAGGACAGGGACCGTCGGCGAGCAGTACTTC; CDR3: CASSPRRTGTVGEQYF
V: TRBV6-5; size: -; J: TRBJ2-2; D: -; DNA: TGTGCCGCCGGAGACGGGGAGCTGTTTTTT; CDR3: CAAGDGELFF
V: TRBV6-5; size: -; J: TRBJ1-6; D: -; DNA: TGTGCCAGCACGCAGACGGGGGTTTCACCCCTCCACTTT; CDR3: CASTQTGVSPLHF
V: TRBV9; size: -; J: TRBJ2-3; D: -; DNA: TGTGCCAGCAGCCCCTCAACGGGGAGCCGCACAGATACGCAGTATTTT; CDR3: CASSPSTGSRTDTQYF
V: TRBV29-1; size: -; J: TRBJ1-2; D: TRBD1; DNA: TGCAGCGTTGAAGTTAAAGGGACAGGGATCCCCTATGGCTACACCTTC; CDR3: CSVEVKGTGIPYGYTF
V: TRBV9; size: -; J: TRBJ1-6; D: -; DNA: TGTGCCAGCAGTCGGACAGCCGATAATTCACCCCTCCACTTT; CDR3: CASSRTADNSPLHF
V: TRBV10-2; size: -; J: TRBJ1-1; D: -; DNA: TGCGCCAGCTCCGATCGGGGGGCGAGCACTGAAGCTTTCTTT; CDR3: CASSDRGASTEAFF
V: TRBV5-4; size: -; J: TRBJ2-3; D: TRBD1; DNA: TGTGCCAGCAGCGCAGGACAGGGTCGTAGCACAGATACGCAGTATTTT; CDR3: CASSAGQGRSTDTQYF
V: TRBV5-5; size: -; J: TRBJ2-7; D: -; DNA: TGTGCCAGCAGCTTGTCGTTTGGACAGTTCTACGAGCAGTACTTC; CDR3: CASSLSFGQFYEQYF
V: TRBV7-2; size: -; J: TRBJ2-7; D: -; DNA: TGTGCCAGCAGCTTAGTCATCGCGCCTTCCTACGAGCAGTACTTC; CDR3: CASSLVIAPSYEQYF
V: TRBV7-2; size: -; J: TRBJ1-1; D: -; DNA: TGTGCCAGCAGCTTAGGTGTCAGGCCGAACACTGAAGCTTTCTTT; CDR3: CASSLGVRPNTEAFF
V: TRBV2; size: -; J: TRBJ1-1; D: -; DNA: TGTGCCAGCAGTTTCCCAGACACTGAAGCTTTCTTT; CDR3: CASSFPDTEAFF
V: TRBV3-1/TRBV3-2; size: few; J: TRBJ1-4; D: TRBD1; DNA: TGTGCCAGCACCCCCAGAGGAGGGGGCGGAAAACTGTTTTTT; CDR3: CASTPRGGGGKLFF
V: TRBV6-1; size: -; J: TRBJ2-5; D: -; DNA: TGTGCCAGCAGTGAAAGCCGCACCCGGGAGACCCAGTACTTC; CDR3: CASSESRTRETQYF
V: TRBV15; size: -; J: TRBJ1-2; D: -; DNA: TGTGCCACCAGCAGAGATGAAGGCACAGGGAATGAGTTCACCTATGGCTACACCTTC; CDR3: CATSRDEGTGNEFTYGYTF